This T cell receptor beta chain was profiled in a study of blood T cell repertoires in COVID-19. The CDR3 totals 16 residues. V dropped 5 bases and J dropped 12; count of bases not matched to a gene: 13. Germline V gene data show CDR1 as LNHDA and CDR2 as SQIVND (reference sequence). TCRdb's copy holds only in-frame clones and misses some; the assay was immunoSEQ multiplex PCR. The table records about 140,000 clones, 88% of them present only once. The TCR comes from a man aged 55 to 70 with active or convalescent COVID-19. The chain employs TRBV19 and TRBJ2-1; 13 nucleotides line up with TRBD2. Material for sequencing was peripheral blood. The DNA for the CDR3 is TGTGCCAGTAGTGCCTTAGGGACTAGCGGGACTCCTCCGCAGTTCTTC. This encodes CASSALGTSGTPPQFF.